Listed below are T cell receptor beta chains from one sample, sequenced in a study of blood T cell repertoires in COVID-19. Produced via immunoSEQ multiplex PCR; TCRdb's table is partial and in-frame only. In the table there are approximately 670,000 clones, about 90% of which are singletons. Specimen: peripheral blood. The receptors were sampled from a woman aged 18-29 years with acute or convalescent COVID-19. Each CDR3 is given with its conserved first and last residue. The order of the fields is V gene, clone size, J gene, D gene, CDR3 protein, CDR3 DNA. A D gene is named only where the DNA matches it firmly. For some rows the clone size is stated as once, few or many, or as a class when expanded; others skip it.

TRBV5-1	NA	TRBJ1-2	NA	CASSLGGLIYGYTF	TGCGCCAGCAGCTTGGGAGGGCTTATCTATGGCTACACCTTC
TRBV6-5	NA	TRBJ1-2	NA	CASSPPLGPNYGYTF	TGTGCCAGCAGTCCCCCCCTGGGCCCTAACTATGGCTACACCTTC
TRBV18	once	TRBJ1-2	NA	CASSRDGGGYTF	TGTGCCAGCTCACGTGACGGGGGTGGCTACACCTTC
TRBV19	once	TRBJ2-6	NA	CASNPRQGISGANVLTF	TGTGCCAGTAACCCGAGGCAGGGGATTTCTGGGGCCAACGTCCTGACTTTC
TRBV18	NA	TRBJ2-7	TRBD1	CASSPRDRVYEQYF	TGTGCCAGCTCACCACGGGACAGGGTCTACGAGCAGTACTTC
TRBV24-1	NA	TRBJ1-1	NA	CATSDLGTEAFF	TGTGCCACCAGTGATTTGGGGACAGAAGCTTTCTTT
TRBV12-3/TRBV12-4	NA	TRBJ2-1	NA	CASKGGEQFF	TGTGCCAGCAAAGGAGGGGAGCAGTTCTTC
TRBV7-2	NA	TRBJ1-5	TRBD1	CASSLGDRLRVNQPQHF	TGTGCCAGCAGCTTAGGGGACAGGCTTAGGGTCAATCAGCCCCAGCATTTT
TRBV7-7	NA	TRBJ2-1	TRBD2	CASSLLAGGQSEQFF	TGTGCCAGCAGCTTACTAGCGGGGGGGCAAAGTGAGCAGTTCTTC
TRBV18	NA	TRBJ1-2	TRBD1	CASSPGQGDYGYTF	TGTGCCAGCTCACCGGGGCAGGGGGACTATGGCTACACCTTC
TRBV2	NA	TRBJ1-5	TRBD1	CASRLQGDQPQHF	TGTGCCAGCAGGTTACAGGGGGATCAGCCCCAGCATTTT
TRBV9	few	TRBJ1-2	TRBD1	CASSALGTGSYGYTF	TGTGCCAGCAGCGCCCTAGGGACAGGGAGTTATGGCTACACCTTC
TRBV6-5	NA	TRBJ1-5	NA	CASSGDRNSNQPQHF	TGTGCCAGCAGCGGCGACAGGAATAGCAATCAGCCCCAGCATTTT
TRBV30	NA	TRBJ2-7	TRBD2	CAWGGGPYEQYF	TGTGCCTGGGGCGGGGGACCCTACGAGCAGTACTTC
TRBV7-8	few	TRBJ2-3	TRBD2	CASSLTGTSGWNTQYF	TGTGCCAGCAGTTTAACCGGGACTAGCGGTTGGAATACGCAGTATTTT
TRBV9	NA	TRBJ2-2	TRBD2	CASSVGLAGGVNTGELFF	TGTGCCAGCAGCGTAGGTCTAGCGGGGGGTGTGAACACCGGGGAGCTGTTTTTT
TRBV4-1	NA	TRBJ1-4	NA	CASSQELQDNEKLFF	TGCGCCAGCAGCCAAGAGTTACAGGATAATGAAAAACTGTTTTTT
TRBV5-1	NA	TRBJ1-2	TRBD1	CASSLGTGYGYTF	TGCGCCAGCAGCTTAGGGACAGGCTATGGCTACACCTTC
TRBV5-1	NA	TRBJ2-3	TRBD2	CASSWWTSTSTDTQYF	TGCGCCAGCAGCTGGTGGACTAGCACAAGCACAGATACGCAGTATTTT
TRBV27	NA	TRBJ2-2	NA	CASSYDRATGELFF	TGTGCCAGCAGTTACGACAGAGCCACCGGGGAGCTGTTTTTT
TRBV10-2	NA	TRBJ2-5	NA	CASRGATAAQETQYF	TGCGCCAGCAGGGGGGCGACGGCCGCACAAGAGACCCAGTACTTC
TRBV28	once	TRBJ2-7	NA	CASLGQIGSYEQYF	TGTGCCAGCCTTGGACAGATAGGCTCCTACGAGCAGTACTTC
TRBV27	NA	TRBJ1-1	NA	CASSLRYGGMNTEAFF	TGTGCCAGCAGTTTACGGTACGGGGGAATGAACACTGAAGCTTTCTTT
TRBV19	NA	TRBJ2-3	NA	CASSMREAPSTDTQYF	TGTGCCAGTAGTATGAGGGAGGCTCCTAGCACAGATACGCAGTATTTT
TRBV7-2	NA	TRBJ1-5	TRBD1	CASSSWTGSNQPQHF	TGTGCCAGCAGCTCCTGGACAGGGAGCAATCAGCCCCAGCATTTT
TRBV6-6	once	TRBJ1-3	TRBD1	CASSRDSGNTIYF	TGTGCCAGCAGTAGGGACAGCGGAAACACCATATATTTT
TRBV4-1	NA	TRBJ1-5	TRBD1	CASSQPDRGLGNQPQHF	TGCGCCAGCAGCCAACCTGACAGGGGGCTGGGCAATCAGCCCCAGCATTTT
TRBV9	NA	TRBJ1-2	TRBD1	CASSIDRGGYTF	TGTGCCAGCAGCATAGACAGGGGAGGCTACACCTTC
TRBV27	NA	TRBJ1-2	TRBD1	CASRAPGTGIYGYTF	TGTGCCAGCAGAGCACCCGGGACAGGGATCTATGGCTACACCTTC
TRBV5-5	NA	TRBJ1-5	NA	CASSLIYPYSNQPQHF	TGTGCCAGCAGCTTGATTTATCCTTATAGCAATCAGCCCCAGCATTTT
TRBV14	NA	TRBJ1-4	NA	CASSRARGEKLFF	TGTGCCAGCAGCAGGGCCAGGGGTGAAAAACTGTTTTTT
TRBV12-5	NA	TRBJ1-2	NA	CASVLFEGRNYGYTF	TGTGCTAGTGTTCTCTTCGAGGGGAGGAATTATGGCTACACCTTC
TRBV6-5	NA	TRBJ1-2	NA	CASSSAGYGYTF	TGTGCCAGCAGTTCGGCAGGGTATGGCTACACCTTC
TRBV5-1	NA	TRBJ1-1	NA	CASTSGAMNTEAFF	TGCGCCAGCACCTCAGGTGCTATGAACACTGAAGCTTTCTTT
TRBV3-1/TRBV3-2	once	TRBJ1-1	NA	CASSQESRVGRDTEAFF	TGTGCCAGCAGCCAAGAGAGCAGGGTGGGGAGGGACACTGAAGCTTTCTTT
TRBV4-3	NA	TRBJ1-1	NA	CASSQDTRGTEAFF	TGCGCCAGCAGCCAAGATACCAGGGGCACTGAAGCTTTCTTT
TRBV6-1	NA	TRBJ1-1	NA	CASSEGWPEAFF	TGTGCCAGCAGTGAAGGGTGGCCTGAAGCTTTCTTT
TRBV5-1	NA	TRBJ2-1	NA	CASASVSSYNEQFF	TGCGCCAGTGCTAGCGTCAGCTCCTACAATGAGCAGTTCTTC
TRBV5-1	NA	TRBJ1-2	NA	CASRLYGDSYTF	TGCGCCAGCCGACTTTATGGCGATAGCTACACCTTC
TRBV5-6	NA	TRBJ1-2	NA	CASSAQGRDYGYTF	TGTGCCAGCAGCGCCCAGGGGCGGGACTATGGCTACACCTTC
TRBV11-2	NA	TRBJ1-5	TRBD1	CASSLGHRGQPQHF	TGTGCCAGCAGCTTAGGACACAGGGGTCAGCCCCAGCATTTT
TRBV7-4	NA	TRBJ1-4	TRBD1	CATIVGQGGGEKLFF	TGTGCCACCATTGTAGGACAGGGGGGAGGGGAAAAACTGTTTTTT
TRBV7-2	once	TRBJ2-3	NA	CASSSPGVRDTQYF	TGTGCCAGCAGCTCCCCCGGAGTTAGGGATACGCAGTATTTT
TRBV11-2	NA	TRBJ2-2	NA	CASSLGSRGTGELFF	TGTGCCAGCAGCTTAGGGTCCCGGGGCACCGGGGAGCTGTTTTTT
TRBV29-1	NA	TRBJ1-1	NA	CSVVAGFYTEAFF	TGCAGCGTTGTGGCAGGTTTCTACACTGAAGCTTTCTTT
TRBV4-1	once	TRBJ2-1	TRBD1	CASSPWGTGLMNEQFF	TGCGCCAGCAGCCCCTGGGGGACAGGGCTGATGAATGAGCAGTTCTTC
TRBV14	NA	TRBJ2-7	NA	CASSHFPGGIDEQYF	TGTGCCAGCAGTCACTTCCCAGGGGGGATTGACGAGCAGTACTTC
TRBV5-1	NA	TRBJ2-7	NA	CASSPSSYEQYF	TGCGCCAGCAGCCCATCCTCCTACGAGCAGTACTTC
TRBV19	few	TRBJ2-7	TRBD1	CASSIGGQGFDEQYF	TGTGCCAGTAGTATAGGAGGACAGGGGTTCGACGAGCAGTACTTC
TRBV5-1	NA	TRBJ2-7	TRBD1	CASSLHIGQGSEQYF	TGCGCCAGCAGCTTGCATATAGGACAGGGGAGCGAGCAGTACTTC
TRBV3-1/TRBV3-2	NA	TRBJ2-1	NA	CASSQTTRLQDEQFF	TGTGCCAGCAGCCAAACGACTCGGTTACAAGATGAGCAGTTCTTC
TRBV7-9	NA	TRBJ1-1	NA	CASSPQGQKMNTEAFF	TGTGCCAGCAGCCCTCAGGGGCAGAAGATGAACACTGAAGCTTTCTTT
TRBV6-1	NA	TRBJ2-3	TRBD2	CASSEVRLAGGPDTQYF	TGTGCCAGCAGTGAAGTCCGGCTAGCGGGGGGGCCGGATACGCAGTATTTT
TRBV19	once	TRBJ1-2	TRBD1	CASRKPGQGFDGEDGYTF	TGTGCCAGTAGAAAACCGGGACAGGGGTTTGATGGAGAAGATGGCTACACCTTC
TRBV6-4	NA	TRBJ2-3	NA	CASSSEGGGTDTQYF	TGTGCCAGCAGCTCCGAAGGAGGGGGCACAGATACGCAGTATTTT
TRBV2	few	TRBJ2-1	NA	CASSDSQESLYNEQFF	TGTGCCAGCAGTGACTCACAGGAGTCCCTTTACAATGAGCAGTTCTTC
TRBV28	NA	TRBJ1-1	NA	CASNNRQVGTEAFF	TGTGCCAGCAACAACCGACAGGTCGGCACTGAAGCTTTCTTT